The clone carrying this T cell receptor (beta chain) was recorded many times. Regarding time point: patch test 1, 2 weeks after DPC sensitization. The treatment: therapeutic diphenylcyclopropenone sensitization with weekly scalp DPC. Unfractionated whole blood was the source from which total RNA was extracted. In the original analysis: 90,000 to 100,000 TCRs per sample was the median, with a range of 23,224 to 690,600. One entry per CDR3 protein results from TCRdb running MiXCR on the RACE reads. The V and J calls shown here were made by TCRdb, not taken from the authors' results. Found here are fewer than 50,000 distinct CDR3 sequences, approximately 3.6% of them singletons; the top ten hold around 26%. The data are from a study of human T cells and chemical hapten exposure. Background on the study: Patch tests delivered 0.01% DPC to the upper back and were evaluated at 6 days.

This CDR3 contains 17 residues. Germline CDR1 reads SEHNR; CDR2 reads FQNEAQ (reference sequence). V was pared by 4 bases and J by 3 bases, with 13 bases of the junction left unmatched. The source material was whole blood, sampled in connection with sensitization to the hapten diphenylcyclopropenone (DPC). This sequence originates from a man aged 50 to 59 with alopecia areata. Some clones in this sample may be carry-over from other donors' samples. The chain has TRBV7-9 and TRBJ2-3; 7 bases line up with TRBD2. The CDR3 loop reads CASSSGFREERTDTQYF. In DNA form, the CDR3 reads TGTGCCAGCAGCTCCGGATTTCGGGAGGAAAGGACAGATACGCAGTATTTT.